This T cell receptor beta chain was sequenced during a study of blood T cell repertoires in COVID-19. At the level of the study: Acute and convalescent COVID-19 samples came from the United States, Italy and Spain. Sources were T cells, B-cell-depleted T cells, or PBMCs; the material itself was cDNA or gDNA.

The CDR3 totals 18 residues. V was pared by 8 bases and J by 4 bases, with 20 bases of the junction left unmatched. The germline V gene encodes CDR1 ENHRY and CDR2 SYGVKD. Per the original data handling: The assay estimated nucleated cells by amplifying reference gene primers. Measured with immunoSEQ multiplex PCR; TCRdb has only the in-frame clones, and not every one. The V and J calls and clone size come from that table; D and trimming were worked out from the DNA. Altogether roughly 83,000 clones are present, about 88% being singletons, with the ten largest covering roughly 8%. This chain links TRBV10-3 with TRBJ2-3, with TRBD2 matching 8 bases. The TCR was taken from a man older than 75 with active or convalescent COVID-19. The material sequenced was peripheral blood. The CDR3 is CAIGGGTRMSTEADTQYF. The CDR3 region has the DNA TGTGCCATCGGAGGAGGGACTAGAATGTCCACAGAGGCAGATACGCAGTATTTT.